This TCR beta chain was obtained from a study of shared clonotypes between healthy human individuals. The CDR3 is made up of 14 amino acids. Germline values: CDR1 LGHNA, CDR2 YNFKEQ. Trimming took off 0 bases at V and 8 bases at J, with 13 bases between the two ends. The naive CD8 fraction comprised CD45RO-negative cells positively selected for CCR7 and excluded terminally differentiated effector memory CD45RA+ cells. Sequencing was performed with immunoSEQ multiplex PCR; in TCRdb, only in-frame clones are kept and a portion is missing. The top ten hold over 1.5% of the sample, which has around 2,000,000 clones, approximately 94% seen once.

What was sequenced was naive CD8+ T cells from PBMCs. The sequence was obtained from a man aged 18 to 29 in good health. Some clones in this sample may be carry-over from other donors' samples. The J gene is TRBJ1-2, the V gene TRBV4-2; tentatively, D is TRBD1 (6 bases). CDR3 sequence: CASSQDLNRDGYTF. DNA of the CDR3: TGTGCCAGCAGCCAAGATCTTAACAGGGACGGCTACACCTTC.